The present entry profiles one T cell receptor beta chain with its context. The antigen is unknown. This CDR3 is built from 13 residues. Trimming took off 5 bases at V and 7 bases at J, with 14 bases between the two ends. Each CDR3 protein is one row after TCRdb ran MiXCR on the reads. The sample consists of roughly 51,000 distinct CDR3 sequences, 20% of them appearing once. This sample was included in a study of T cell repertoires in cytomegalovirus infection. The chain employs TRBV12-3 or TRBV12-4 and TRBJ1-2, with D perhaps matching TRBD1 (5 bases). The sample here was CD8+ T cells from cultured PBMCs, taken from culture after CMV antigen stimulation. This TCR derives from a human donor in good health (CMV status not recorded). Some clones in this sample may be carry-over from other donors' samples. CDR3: CASSTHGASGYTF. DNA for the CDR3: TGTGCCAGCAGTACCCACGGGGCCTCTGGCTACACCTTC.